The rows below give T cell receptor beta chains drawn from one sample of a study of blood T cell repertoires in COVID-19. Measured with immunoSEQ multiplex PCR; TCRdb has only the in-frame clones, and not every one. The table lists a few hundred thousand clones, roughly 85% of them singletons. Sequencing used PBMCs or T cells enriched from blood (not recorded which). Every receptor here comes from a woman in her forties or fifties who had recovered from COVID-19. Each CDR3 is given with its conserved first and last residue. The order of the fields is CDR3 length, V gene, clone size, J gene, D gene, CDR3 protein, CDR3 DNA. D genes are given only for firm matches. Rows may omit the clone size; those that give it use once, few, many or a size class.

length: 15
V: TRBV2
size: NA
J: TRBJ2-5
D: TRBD2
CDR3: CASRMTSVLQETQYF
DNA: TGTGCCAGCAGGATGACTAGCGTACTTCAAGAGACCCAGTACTTC

length: 13
V: TRBV18
size: NA
J: TRBJ2-5
D: NA
CDR3: CASSEGVEETQYF
DNA: TGTGCCAGCTCAGAGGGGGTTGAAGAGACCCAGTACTTC

length: 17
V: TRBV14
size: few
J: TRBJ2-2
D: NA
CDR3: CASSLWQSAAFTGELFF
DNA: TGTGCCAGCAGCCTCTGGCAATCGGCGGCGTTCACCGGGGAGCTGTTTTTT

length: 15
V: TRBV18
size: NA
J: TRBJ1-1
D: NA
CDR3: CASSPSTDLYTEAFF
DNA: TGTGCCAGCTCACCATCGACAGACTTGTACACTGAAGCTTTCTTT

length: 17
V: TRBV7-2
size: NA
J: TRBJ2-7
D: TRBD2
CDR3: CASSSGVLAGGGYEQYF
DNA: TGTGCCAGCAGCTCAGGGGTACTAGCGGGAGGGGGCTACGAGCAGTACTTC

length: 15
V: TRBV28
size: NA
J: TRBJ1-2
D: NA
CDR3: CASRETGITNYGYTF
DNA: TGTGCCAGCAGGGAAACAGGGATTACAAACTATGGCTACACCTTC

length: 15
V: TRBV5-1
size: NA
J: TRBJ1-1
D: NA
CDR3: CASSPNTQGSTEAFF
DNA: TGCGCCAGCAGCCCAAATACCCAGGGGAGCACTGAAGCTTTCTTT

length: 15
V: TRBV28
size: NA
J: TRBJ1-2
D: NA
CDR3: CASSKPGHSNYGYTF
DNA: TGTGCCAGCAGCAAACCGGGACATTCTAACTATGGCTACACCTTC

length: 11
V: TRBV30
size: NA
J: TRBJ1-2
D: NA
CDR3: CATRGVYGYTF
DNA: TGTGCCACCAGGGGCGTGTATGGCTACACCTTC

length: 15
V: TRBV10-3
size: NA
J: TRBJ1-3
D: NA
CDR3: CAISEGAQSGNTIYF
DNA: TGTGCCATCAGTGAGGGGGCTCAGTCTGGAAACACCATATATTTT

length: 15
V: TRBV5-1
size: once
J: TRBJ2-3
D: NA
CDR3: CASSLVPIRTDTQYF
DNA: TGCGCCAGCAGCTTGGTTCCCATCCGCACAGATACGCAGTATTTT

length: 14
V: TRBV6-1
size: NA
J: TRBJ2-7
D: NA
CDR3: CASSYISGGNEQYF
DNA: TGTGCCAGCAGTTATATCTCCGGAGGGAACGAGCAGTACTTC

length: 13
V: TRBV19
size: NA
J: TRBJ1-1
D: NA
CDR3: CASSWTENTEAFF
DNA: TGTGCCAGTTCCTGGACAGAGAACACTGAAGCTTTCTTT

length: 15
V: TRBV6-5
size: NA
J: TRBJ1-5
D: NA
CDR3: CASRPRGGSNQPQHF
DNA: TGTGCCAGCAGACCCAGGGGAGGGAGCAATCAGCCCCAGCATTTT

length: 13
V: TRBV11-3
size: NA
J: TRBJ1-1
D: TRBD1
CDR3: CASSLKGAAEAFF
DNA: TGTGCCAGCAGCTTAAAGGGGGCCGCTGAAGCTTTCTTT

length: 15
V: TRBV14
size: NA
J: TRBJ2-3
D: NA
CDR3: CASSLRRDNTDTQYF
DNA: TGTGCCAGCAGCTTGCGCAGGGACAACACAGATACGCAGTATTTT

length: 13
V: TRBV6-5
size: NA
J: TRBJ2-3
D: NA
CDR3: CASILGGTDTQYF
DNA: TGTGCCAGCATCCTCGGTGGCACAGATACGCAGTATTTT

length: 19
V: TRBV4-1
size: once
J: TRBJ1-6
D: NA
CDR3: CASSQDHQVPSSYNSPLHF
DNA: TGCGCCAGCAGCCAAGATCACCAGGTGCCGAGCTCCTATAATTCACCCCTCCACTTT

length: 15
V: TRBV19
size: NA
J: TRBJ2-7
D: NA
CDR3: CASSRPGGSSYEQYF
DNA: TGTGCCAGTAGTAGGCCAGGGGGGAGCTCCTACGAGCAGTACTTC

length: 13
V: TRBV29-1
size: NA
J: TRBJ1-1
D: TRBD1
CDR3: CSVGQGRHTEAFF
DNA: TGCAGCGTTGGACAGGGGAGGCACACTGAAGCTTTCTTT

length: 11
V: TRBV2
size: NA
J: TRBJ2-1
D: NA
CDR3: CASTVSNEQFF
DNA: TGTGCCAGCACTGTTAGCAATGAGCAGTTCTTC

length: 15
V: TRBV11-3
size: NA
J: TRBJ2-1
D: TRBD2
CDR3: CASSFGLAAYNEQFF
DNA: TGTGCCAGCAGCTTCGGGCTAGCGGCCTACAATGAGCAGTTCTTC

length: 14
V: TRBV19
size: NA
J: TRBJ1-1
D: TRBD1
CDR3: CASSIRTGGAEAFF
DNA: TGTGCCAGTAGTATCCGGACAGGGGGGGCCGAAGCTTTCTTT

length: 13
V: TRBV30
size: NA
J: TRBJ2-1
D: NA
CDR3: CALAPSPYNEQFF
DNA: TGTGCCTTAGCCCCGTCGCCATACAATGAGCAGTTCTTC